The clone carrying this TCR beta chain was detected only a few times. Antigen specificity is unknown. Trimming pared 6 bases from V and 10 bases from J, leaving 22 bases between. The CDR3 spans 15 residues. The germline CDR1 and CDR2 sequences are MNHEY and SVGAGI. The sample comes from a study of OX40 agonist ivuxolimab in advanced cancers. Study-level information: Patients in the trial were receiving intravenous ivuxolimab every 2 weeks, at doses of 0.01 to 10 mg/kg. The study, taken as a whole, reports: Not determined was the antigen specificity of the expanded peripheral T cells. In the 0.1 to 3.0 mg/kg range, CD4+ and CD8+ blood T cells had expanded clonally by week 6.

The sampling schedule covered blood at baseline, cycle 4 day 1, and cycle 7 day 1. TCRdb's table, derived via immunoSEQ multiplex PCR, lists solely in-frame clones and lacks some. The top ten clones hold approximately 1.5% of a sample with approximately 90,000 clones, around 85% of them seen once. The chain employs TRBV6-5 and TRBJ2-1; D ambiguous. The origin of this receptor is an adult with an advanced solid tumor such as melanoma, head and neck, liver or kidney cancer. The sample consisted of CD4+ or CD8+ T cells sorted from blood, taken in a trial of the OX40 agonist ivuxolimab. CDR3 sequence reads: CASSRYSGPPGEQFF. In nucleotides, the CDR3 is TGTGCCAGCAGCCGCTATTCTGGGCCCCCCGGCGAGCAGTTCTTC.